A selection of T cell receptor beta chains follows, all from one sample in a study of blood T cells in healthy people across ages. TCRdb redid the calling of the 5' RACE reads with MiXCR, one entry per CDR3 protein. The data contain about 1.6 million distinct CDR3 sequences, about 31% of them singletons. The specimen was blood. The receptors were sampled from a woman aged 25 to 39 in good health. Each CDR3 is given with its conserved first and last residue. Each record gives: CDR3 DNA, CDR3 protein, J gene, clone size, V gene, D gene. A D gene is named only where the DNA matches it firmly. The size of a clone is reported for some rows only, either as once, few or many, or as a class for expanded clones.

CDR3nt: TGTGCCTGGAGTCTTCCGGGACACAAGTACTTC
CDR3aa: CAWSLPGHKYF
j_gene: TRBJ2-7
abundance: .
v_gene: TRBV30
d_gene: .

CDR3nt: TGCGCCAGCAGCTTCGTAGGGGGGAGCACAGATACGCAGTATTTT
CDR3aa: CASSFVGGSTDTQYF
j_gene: TRBJ2-3
abundance: .
v_gene: TRBV5-1
d_gene: .

CDR3nt: TGCGCCAGCAGTCAAAATAAGGAGGGACCCTCTGGGGCCAACGTCCTGACTTTC
CDR3aa: CASSQNKEGPSGANVLTF
j_gene: TRBJ2-6
abundance: .
v_gene: TRBV23-1
d_gene: .

CDR3nt: TGTGCCAGCAGCTTTGGCGGGAGGGCTGGCGAGCAGTACTTC
CDR3aa: CASSFGGRAGEQYF
j_gene: TRBJ2-7
abundance: few
v_gene: TRBV7-3
d_gene: TRBD2

CDR3nt: TGCGCCAGCAGCCACCCAGGAGGACATCCAAACACTGAAGCTTTCTTT
CDR3aa: CASSHPGGHPNTEAFF
j_gene: TRBJ1-1
abundance: .
v_gene: TRBV4-1
d_gene: .

CDR3nt: TGCAGTGCTAGAAGGCTAGCGGGGGGCACATTCTCCTACAATGAGCAGTTCTTC
CDR3aa: CSARRLAGGTFSYNEQFF
j_gene: TRBJ2-1
abundance: .
v_gene: TRBV20-1
d_gene: TRBD2

CDR3nt: TGTGCCAGCAGCCGTGGGACTAGCGGGGGGCAAGAGACCCAGTACTTC
CDR3aa: CASSRGTSGGQETQYF
j_gene: TRBJ2-5
abundance: few
v_gene: TRBV3-1
d_gene: TRBD2

CDR3nt: TGTGCCAACAGCAAAGAGGACAGGGTCCGGGATACGCAGTATTTT
CDR3aa: CANSKEDRVRDTQYF
j_gene: TRBJ2-3
abundance: .
v_gene: TRBV21-1
d_gene: .

CDR3nt: TGTGCCAGCAGTTTAGGACAGGGTATCGTGAACACTGAAGCTTTCTTT
CDR3aa: CASSLGQGIVNTEAFF
j_gene: TRBJ1-1
abundance: .
v_gene: TRBV28
d_gene: TRBD1

CDR3nt: TGTGCCAGCAGCGTAGGTATCGGGGAGCTGTTTTTT
CDR3aa: CASSVGIGELFF
j_gene: TRBJ2-2
abundance: .
v_gene: TRBV9
d_gene: .

CDR3nt: TGCGCCAGCAGCTTTCAGACAGGGTCATCTGAAAAACTGTTTTTT
CDR3aa: CASSFQTGSSEKLFF
j_gene: TRBJ1-4
abundance: few
v_gene: TRBV5-1
d_gene: TRBD1

CDR3nt: TGTGCCAGCAGTTCCGACAGGGACGAGACCCAGTACTTC
CDR3aa: CASSSDRDETQYF
j_gene: TRBJ2-5
abundance: few
v_gene: TRBV27
d_gene: TRBD1

CDR3nt: TGTGCCAGCAGTTTATCCCAATTGAACACTGAAGCTTTCTTT
CDR3aa: CASSLSQLNTEAFF
j_gene: TRBJ1-1
abundance: .
v_gene: TRBV27
d_gene: .

CDR3nt: TGTGCCAGCAGCGGGGGGCTAGCGGGAATGGGTGCAGATACGCAGTATTTT
CDR3aa: CASSGGLAGMGADTQYF
j_gene: TRBJ2-3
abundance: .
v_gene: TRBV12-3/TRBV12-4
d_gene: TRBD2

CDR3nt: TGCGCCAGCAGCTTGGAAGCAGGCTCTGGAAACACCATATATTTT
CDR3aa: CASSLEAGSGNTIYF
j_gene: TRBJ1-3
abundance: .
v_gene: TRBV5-1
d_gene: .

CDR3nt: TGTGCCAGCAGTTACTCGGACGAGACCCAGTACTTC
CDR3aa: CASSYSDETQYF
j_gene: TRBJ2-5
abundance: .
v_gene: TRBV6-5
d_gene: .

CDR3nt: TGTGCCAGCAGTTCGAAACTTAGGAACGCCGGGGAGCTGTTTTTT
CDR3aa: CASSSKLRNAGELFF
j_gene: TRBJ2-2
abundance: .
v_gene: TRBV27
d_gene: .

CDR3nt: TGTGCCAGCAGAACTGGGGGGGGGAAGGATACGCAGTATTTT
CDR3aa: CASRTGGGKDTQYF
j_gene: TRBJ2-3
abundance: few
v_gene: TRBV2
d_gene: TRBD2

CDR3nt: TGTGCCAGCAGCTTGGGAAGGGTCAGACAAGAGACCCAGTACTTC
CDR3aa: CASSLGRVRQETQYF
j_gene: TRBJ2-5
abundance: .
v_gene: TRBV7-9
d_gene: .

CDR3nt: TGTGCCATCAGTGATGGAAGATACGAGCAGTACTTT
CDR3aa: CAISDGRYEQYF
j_gene: TRBJ2-5
abundance: once
v_gene: TRBV10-3
d_gene: .

CDR3nt: TGCGCCAGCAGTTTGGGGGTAGCGGGAGGAACTTTCTCCTACAATGAGCAGTTCTTC
CDR3aa: CASSLGVAGGTFSYNEQFF
j_gene: TRBJ2-1
abundance: few
v_gene: TRBV5-1
d_gene: TRBD2

CDR3nt: TGTGCCAGCAGCGCTGAAGGGGGCACAGATACGCAGTATTTT
CDR3aa: CASSAEGGTDTQYF
j_gene: TRBJ2-3
abundance: few
v_gene: TRBV9
d_gene: .

CDR3nt: TGCGCCAGCAGGGTCGACAGGGACACCGGGGAGCTGTTTTTT
CDR3aa: CASRVDRDTGELFF
j_gene: TRBJ2-2
abundance: .
v_gene: TRBV5-1
d_gene: TRBD1

CDR3nt: TGTGCCAGCACTCGTCCGGGGACTAGCGGAGATACGCAGTATTTT
CDR3aa: CASTRPGTSGDTQYF
j_gene: TRBJ2-3
abundance: .
v_gene: TRBV28
d_gene: TRBD2

CDR3nt: TGTGCCAGCAGCTCCATCCCCGGGAGTATCACCGGGGAGCTGTTTTTT
CDR3aa: CASSSIPGSITGELFF
j_gene: TRBJ2-2
abundance: .
v_gene: TRBV7-9
d_gene: .

CDR3nt: TGTGCCAGCAGCCAAGATAAGTTAGCGGGAGGGCCGGAAGGTTCAGGCTGCGAGCAGTACTTC
CDR3aa: CASSQDKLAGGPEGSGCEQYF
j_gene: TRBJ2-7
abundance: few
v_gene: TRBV4-2
d_gene: TRBD2

CDR3nt: TGCAGTGCTGTAACCGGGACAGGGGTGGGGGAAAAACTGTTTTTT
CDR3aa: CSAVTGTGVGEKLFF
j_gene: TRBJ1-4
abundance: .
v_gene: TRBV20-1
d_gene: TRBD1